This is a list of T cell receptor beta chains from one sample in a study of siplizumab effects on memory and regulatory T cells. Sequencing used immunoSEQ multiplex PCR; TCRdb keeps in-frame clones, though not all of them. The sample has fewer than 120,000 clones; roughly 92% are singletons. Sequenced material: CD4+ T cells sorted from blood. The receptor source for this set is a human donor in good health. Both conserved end residues are part of each CDR3. D genes are given only for firm matches. Size is omitted from some rows. Given values are once, few, many or a class for expanded clones.

D	size	V	J	CDR3	DNA
TRBD1	-	TRBV11-2	TRBJ2-3	CASSLRTGVTDTQYF	TGTGCCAGCAGCTTGCGGACAGGGGTTACAGATACGCAGTATTTT
-	-	TRBV6-5	TRBJ2-7	CASSRTADYEQYF	TGTGCCAGCAGTCGGACAGCCGACTACGAGCAGTACTTC
-	-	TRBV7-2	TRBJ2-1	CASSPYPRADNEQFF	TGTGCCAGCAGCCCCTACCCCCGAGCAGACAATGAGCAGTTCTTC
TRBD2	-	TRBV9	TRBJ2-5	CASSGGTSGSIWETQYF	TGTGCCAGCAGCGGCGGGACTAGCGGGAGCATTTGGGAGACCCAGTACTTC
-	once	TRBV11-3	TRBJ1-1	CASSFQGDTEAFF	TGTGCCAGCAGTTTTCAGGGAGATACTGAAGCTTTCTTT
TRBD1	few	TRBV29-1	TRBJ2-5	CSVARTGTLGETQYF	TGCAGCGTTGCAAGGACAGGTACACTGGGAGAGACCCAGTACTTC
-	-	TRBV7-3	TRBJ2-1	CASSYGQSSYNEQFF	TGTGCCAGCAGCTACGGACAAAGCTCCTACAATGAGCAGTTCTTC
TRBD1	-	TRBV19	TRBJ1-4	CATAPTGGINEKLFF	TGTGCCACCGCTCCAACAGGGGGGATAAATGAAAAACTGTTTTTT
TRBD2	-	TRBV5-1	TRBJ2-1	CASSLGGRAYNEQFF	TGCGCCAGCAGCTTGGGCGGGAGGGCCTACAATGAGCAGTTCTTC
-	-	TRBV7-9	TRBJ2-5	CASSPGTMGETQYF	TGTGCCAGCAGCCCAGGGACAATGGGAGAGACCCAGTACTTC
-	-	TRBV18	TRBJ2-5	CASSPPAMETQYF	TGTGCCAGCTCACCACCCGCGATGGAGACCCAGTACTTC
TRBD1	-	TRBV5-4	TRBJ2-2	CASSSRDRGQGRLGELFF	TGTGCCAGCAGCTCGCGGGACAGGGGGCAAGGTCGGCTCGGGGAGCTGTTTTTT
TRBD2	-	TRBV7-9	TRBJ2-3	CASSFRTSGGTDTQYF	TGTGCCAGCAGCTTCCGGACTAGCGGGGGCACAGATACGCAGTATTTT
-	-	TRBV4-1	TRBJ2-2	CATKPQLGGGGELFF	TGCGCCACCAAACCCCAACTGGGAGGAGGCGGGGAGCTGTTTTTT
-	once	TRBV6-1	TRBJ2-3	CASRLRTTSTDTQYF	TGTGCCAGCCGCCTCCGAACCACTAGCACAGATACGCAGTATTTT
-	-	TRBV29-1	TRBJ2-6	CSVVQGPSGANVLTF	TGCAGCGTTGTACAGGGTCCCTCTGGGGCCAACGTCCTGACTTTC
-	-	TRBV6-6	TRBJ1-5	CASSRLGSIQPQHF	TGTGCCAGCAGCCGACTAGGGTCGATTCAGCCCCAGCATTTT
-	-	TRBV5-4	TRBJ2-7	CASSVRFVGEQYF	TGTGCCAGCAGCGTTAGGTTCGTAGGCGAGCAGTACTTC
-	-	TRBV2	TRBJ2-6	CASSSSGANVLTF	TGTGCCAGCTCAAGCTCTGGGGCCAACGTCCTGACTTTC
-	-	TRBV5-4	TRBJ2-3	CASSFLGSITDTQYF	TGCGCCAGCAGCTTTCTGGGTTCCATCACAGATACGCAGTATTTT
-	-	TRBV5-6	TRBJ2-7	CASSGRTLREQYF	TGTGCCAGCAGTGGACGGACCTTACGAGAGCAGTACTTC
-	-	TRBV27	TRBJ2-7	CASRKITGLDEQYF	TGTGCCAGCAGAAAAATAACAGGGTTAGACGAGCAGTACTTC
-	-	TRBV5-1	TRBJ2-1	CASSLRGDSYNEQFF	TGCGCCAGCAGCTTGAGGGGCGACTCCTACAATGAGCAGTTCTTC
TRBD1	once	TRBV6-1	TRBJ2-5	CASRSYRGRGETQYF	TGTGCCAGCAGGTCCTACAGGGGGCGAGGCGAGACCCAGTACTTC
TRBD1	-	TRBV5-1	TRBJ1-6	CASTEGQALPLSPLHF	TGCGCCAGCACCGAGGGACAGGCCCTTCCGCTTTCACCCCTCCACTTT
-	-	TRBV7-8	TRBJ1-6	CASSNFYYNSPLHF	TGTGCCAGCAGCAACTTCTATTATAATTCACCCCTCCACTTT
-	once	TRBV7-6	TRBJ1-3	CASSLAGGSGNTIYF	TGTGCCAGCAGCTTAGCCGGGGGGTCTGGAAACACCATATATTTT
-	-	TRBV18	TRBJ2-1	CASTSAVAGTAYNEQFF	TGTGCCAGCACGTCAGCGGTTGCGGGAACGGCCTACAATGAGCAGTTCTTC
TRBD2	-	TRBV5-6	TRBJ2-1	CASSFVAGGPPLYNEQFF	TGTGCCAGCAGCTTTGTAGCGGGAGGGCCGCCGCTATACAATGAGCAGTTCTTC
TRBD2	-	TRBV6-6	TRBJ2-1	CASSYQRGGYNEQFF	TGTGCCAGCAGTTACCAGCGGGGGGGATACAATGAGCAGTTCTTC
-	-	TRBV5-5	TRBJ1-1	CASSFLGTEAFF	TGTGCCAGCAGCTTCCTGGGCACTGAAGCTTTCTTT